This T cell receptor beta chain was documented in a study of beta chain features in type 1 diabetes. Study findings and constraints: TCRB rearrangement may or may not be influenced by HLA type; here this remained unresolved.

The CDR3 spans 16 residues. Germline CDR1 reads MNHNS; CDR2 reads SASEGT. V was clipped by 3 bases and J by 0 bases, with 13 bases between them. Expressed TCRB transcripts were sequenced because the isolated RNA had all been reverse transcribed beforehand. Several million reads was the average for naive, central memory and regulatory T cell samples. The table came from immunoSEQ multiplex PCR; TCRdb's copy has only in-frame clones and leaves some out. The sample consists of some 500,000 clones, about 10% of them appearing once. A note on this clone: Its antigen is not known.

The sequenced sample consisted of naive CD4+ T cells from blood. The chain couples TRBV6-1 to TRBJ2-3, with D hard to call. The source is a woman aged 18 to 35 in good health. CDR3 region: CASSDAAMGSTDTQYF. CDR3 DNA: TGTGCCAGCAGTGACGCGGCCATGGGGAGCACAGATACGCAGTATTTT.